Below are 14 T cell receptor beta chains sequenced from a single sample in a study of CD8 T cells in Susac syndrome. Random hexamers served to reverse transcribe roughly 0.5 to 1 ug RNA. TCRdb processed the immunoSEQ multiplex PCR reads anew with MiXCR; each CDR3 protein has one entry. The repertoire consists of around 150,000 distinct CDR3 sequences, with roughly 93% occurring once and the leading ten covering around 0.13%. Source material: CD4+ T cells from PBMCs. All receptors derive from a human donor in good health.

In its sample, this clonotype was seen a few times. V and J are TRBV7-9 and TRBJ2-7, with 9 nucleotides matching TRBD2. This CDR3 region has 17 residues. With 5 bases clipped from V and 5 bases from J, the junction kept 16 bases outside the gene matches. Per the germline V gene, CDR1 is SEHNR and CDR2 is FQNEAQ (reference sequence). For the CDR3, the DNA is TGTGCCAGCAGCCTTCTCGGCGGGGGGGCCTGGAGTAACGAGCAGTACTTC. Its protein is CASSLLGGGAWSNEQYF.

This clonotype was detected only once. The rearrangement uses TRBV27 and TRBJ2-6; no definite D call. Germline-derived CDR1 and CDR2 are MNHEY and SMNVEV (reference sequence). This CDR3 has 12 residues. V lost 5 bases, J lost 3 bases, and 2 bases lay in between. The CDR3 loop is CASSNGANVLTF. The CDR3 nucleotides read TGTGCCAGCAGTAATGGGGCCAACGTCCTGACTTTC.

V gene TRBV2 combines with J gene TRBJ2-1; D gene uncertain. CDR1 and CDR2 (germline): SNHLY, FYNNEI. V was trimmed by 3 bases and J by 6 bases, leaving 3 bases between them. This CDR3 has 11 amino acids. The CDR3 DNA follows: TGTGCCAGCAGTGACTTCAATGAGCAGTTCTTC. It encodes CASSDFNEQFF.

This clonotype was counted a single time. V gene TRBV4-1 combines with J gene TRBJ1-5, with TRBD1 identical over 9 bases. The CDR3 has 16 residues. Trimming removed 1 base from V and 5 bases from J; junction bases left unmatched: 6. Germline V gene data show CDR1 as MGHRA and CDR2 as YSYEKL. Written as DNA, the CDR3 is TGCGCCAGCAGCCAAGCCTCGGGACAGGGCCATCAGCCCCAGCATTTT. It encodes CASSQASGQGHQPQHF.

The chain recombines TRBV30 with TRBJ1-3; 8 bases match TRBD1. Germline CDR1 reads GTSNPN; CDR2 reads SVGIG (reference sequence). Trimming at V came to 2 bases and at J to 0 bases, leaving 0 bases not matched to a gene. The CDR3 spans 14 residues. The CDR3 spells CAWSTGGSGNTIYF. CDR3 coding DNA: TGTGCCTGGAGTACAGGGGGCTCTGGAAACACCATATATTTT.

The genes are TRBV18 and TRBJ1-2, with D possibly matching TRBD1 (5 bases). The length of the CDR3 is 15 residues. Trimming pared 3 bases from V and 8 bases from J, leaving 19 bases between. The germline CDR1 and CDR2 sequences are KGHSH and LQKENI. This CDR3 reads CASSPGTATFGGYTF. The CDR3, as DNA: TGTGCCAGCTCACCGGGGACCGCAACCTTCGGAGGCTACACCTTC.

The chain recombines TRBV15 with TRBJ2-5, with unresolved D. The CDR3 runs 13 residues. The V end lost 4 bases, the J end lost 5 bases, and 11 bases lay between the germline ends. CDR1 is LNHNV, CDR2 YYDKDF, per germline (reference sequence). The chain's CDR3 is CATSIRAAETQYF. The CDR3 bases are TGTGCCACCAGCATCCGGGCGGCGGAGACCCAGTACTTC.

The rearrangement links TRBV19 to TRBJ2-5; 8 nucleotides agree with TRBD2. With V trimmed by 4 bases and J by 6 bases, 22 bases remained unmatched. The CDR3 length is 19 residues. Germline V CDR1 and CDR2: LNHDA, SQIVND (reference sequence). The CDR3 sequence is CASSTWVPLPGGLTKTQYF. For the CDR3, the DNA is TGTGCCAGTAGTACCTGGGTTCCCCTACCGGGGGGGCTTACGAAGACCCAGTACTTC.

This CDR3 is CASSHRGRNSPLHF. Written as DNA, the CDR3 is TGTGCCAGCAGCCACAGGGGTCGGAATTCACCCCTCCACTTT. This rearrangement joins TRBV13 to TRBJ1-6; 7 bases map to TRBD1. The CDR3 sequence is 14 residues long. The germline V gene has CDR1 PRHDT and CDR2 FYEKMQ (reference sequence). Trimming removed 5 bases from V and 7 bases from J; junction bases left unmatched: 5.

CDR3 sequence: CASSAGSRGYEQYF. CDR3 coding DNA: TGTGCCAGCAGCGCGGGAAGTCGCGGCTACGAGCAGTACTTC. V is TRBV2 and J is TRBJ2-7, with D perhaps TRBD2 (6 bases). This CDR3 is 14 amino acids long. CDR1 and CDR2 (germline): SNHLY, FYNNEI. Trimming pared 6 bases from V and 3 bases from J, leaving 15 bases between.

J is TRBJ1-5 and V is TRBV10-3, with unresolved D. V was cut by 4 bases and J by 3 bases, with 13 bases left in between. The CDR3 contains 15 residues. CDR1 is ENHRY and CDR2 is SYGVKD in the germline V gene. The CDR3 here is CAISVSGRFNQPQHF. For the CDR3, the DNA is TGTGCCATCAGTGTGAGTGGACGGTTCAATCAGCCCCAGCATTTT.

The V and J genes are TRBV21-1 and TRBJ1-2. TRBV21-1 is classified as a pseudogene. The length of the CDR3 is 11 residues. CDR3 DNA: TGTGCCAGCAGCATTAACTATGGCTACACCTTC. Residues: CASSINYGYTF.

The chain uses TRBV5-6 and TRBJ1-5, with D perhaps TRBD1 (5 bases). The CDR3 has 15 amino acids. V was shortened by 2 bases and J by 2 bases, with 11 bases between the two germline ends. In germline, CDR1 is SGHDT, CDR2 YYEEEE. The CDR3: CASSFLSGGNQPQHF. DNA for the CDR3: TGTGCCAGCAGCTTTTTGTCGGGGGGCAATCAGCCCCAGCATTTT.

The V and J genes are TRBV18 and TRBJ2-3; D might be TRBD2 (5 bases). This CDR3 spans 13 amino acids. Germline CDR1 is KGHSH and CDR2 is LQKENI. The V gene lost 8 bases and the J gene lost 2 bases, with 11 bases spanning the gap. In nucleotides, the CDR3 is TGTGCCAGCGAAGAGGGTGTCACAGATACGCAGTATTTT. Protein: CASEEGVTDTQYF.